This section outlines one TCR beta chain sequence together with its context. The sample comes from a study of blood T cell repertoires in COVID-19. Study-wide background: Sites across the United States, Italy and Spain contributed samples from acute and convalescent COVID-19.

The CDR3 spans 12 residues. Looked up from germline, CDR1 is SQVTM and CDR2 is ANQGSEA. Unmatched junction bases numbered 6, after V lost 7 bases and J lost 5 bases. Authors' analysis steps: The authors estimated nucleated cell counts from reference gene primer amplification. Using immunoSEQ multiplex PCR, the repertoire was profiled, and TCRdb retains in-frame clones only, with some absent. That table supplies the V and J calls and clone size; D and trimming were determined from the DNA. The table lists under 200,000 clones, roughly 91% of them singletons. Specimen: peripheral blood. The clonotype was recovered from a man aged 18-30 years with acute or convalescent COVID-19. V gene TRBV29-1 combines with J gene TRBJ1-2, with 8 bases fitting TRBD1. CDR3 coding DNA: TGCAGCGCCGCCGGACAGGGTTATGGCTACACCTTC. Translated: CSAAGQGYGYTF.